This T cell receptor (beta chain) was captured by sequencing in a study of blood T cell repertoires in COVID-19. Produced via immunoSEQ multiplex PCR; TCRdb's table is partial and in-frame only. The top ten hold roughly 3% of the sample, which has about 46,000 clones, 70% to 90% seen once. The CDR3 runs to 19 residues. CDR1 is LGHNA and CDR2 is YSLEER in the germline V gene. V was pared by 1 base and J by 0 bases, with 20 bases between. The sequenced material came from PBMCs or T cells enriched from blood (not recorded which). The sequence was obtained from a woman in her forties or fifties who had recovered from COVID-19. This chain links TRBV4-3 with TRBJ2-3; possibly TRBD2 for D (6 bases). The CDR3 region has the DNA TGCGCCAGCAGCCAAGCCCTCACCTGGGGGGATGGGAGCACAGATACGCAGTATTTT. Amino acid sequence: CASSQALTWGDGSTDTQYF.